This record concerns one TCR beta chain sequence. There are a few counts of this clonotype. Its cognate antigen has yet to be identified. No per-base quality is available; no much larger clone lies one base away. Library preparation was by 5' RACE. Sequencing used an Illumina HiSeq 2500. A second PCR of roughly 7 to 12 cycles was run with a J-beta primer mix and a sample-barcoded 5' primer. A unique molecular identifier was introduced onto each TCR beta cDNA molecule by a template-switch 5' adaptor carrying 12 random nucleotides. Each sample yielded at least 2.5 million CDR3-containing paired-end reads. First-strand cDNA was synthesized from all RNA with the Mint cDNA synthesis kit, primed by a TRBC-specific oligonucleotide. All cDNA was treated with uracil-DNA glycosylase and then went through a first 18-cycle PCR with the universal primers M1SS and BC2_uni_R. The original methods were these. For normalization, 1 million high-quality reads, each with a distinct molecular identifier, were randomly selected from each sample. Instead of being binned into consensus sequences, reads that shared molecular identifiers were thrown out. CDR3 identification, clonotype clustering and error correction used MiTCR with a Q25 quality threshold and the strictest error-elimination algorithm. A nonparametric unseen species model with Euler transformation was used to estimate a lower bound on total TCR beta diversity. The raw public data were reprocessed by TCRdb itself: fastp quality trimming at Q25, MiXCR clonotype calling, in-frame beta chains only. Each CDR3 protein appears once, grouped with its most common genes and DNA. These V and J calls rely on TCRdb rather than the paper's analysis. This sample is represented by about 2 million distinct CDR3 sequences; about 50% of them were singletons. 2.1% of the sample is held by the ten biggest clonotypes.

The sample is drawn from a study of blood T cells in healthy people across ages (dated by TCRdb to between 2014 and 2016). Broadly, across the study: In model experiments, template switching captured about one uniquely barcoded TCR beta cDNA molecule for every two T cells. Using deep sequencing normalized with unique cDNA molecular identifiers, the study measured how TCR beta repertoire diversity changes with age. To avoid experimental bias, donors of different ages were randomly spread across the sequencing lanes. For two donors (one aged 18 to 30 and one aged 80 or older), the study analyzed two additional independent replicas of 1 million unique cDNA reads from the same blood draw. Donors were grouped into four age groups: young (average approximately 15 years), middle-aged (less than 40), aged (roughly 67) and long-lived (about 89). Overall study results and their limits: As age increased, observed TCR beta diversity per million T cells dropped in a roughly linear way, and a significant reduction was already evident by age about 36. The long-lived group showed more naive CD4+ T cells, fewer expanded clones and increased TCR diversity than the aged group, suggesting age selection. Because donor CMV infection status was unknown, age-related changes in expanded clonotypes were potentially confounded. There was a strong correlation between observed TCR beta diversity and the percentage of naive T cells measured by flow cytometry. Estimates of total diversity based on one million sequenced T cells were regarded as lower bounds and as underestimates. Conclusive comparison of naive and antigen-experienced compartments was prevented by the profiling of bulk unsorted PBMCs.

Systemically healthy Caucasian individuals from Russia, around 39 in total and aged roughly 6 to 90 years, were included as donors. Each donor gave ten milliliters of peripheral blood, drawn into EDTA-treated Vacutainer tubes. Ficoll-Paque density-gradient centrifugation was used to isolate PBMCs, with at least 6.5 million per sample. Trizol reagent was used to extract total RNA from PBMCs, with at least 5 micrograms per sample. For every donor, an aliquot of PBMCs went through flow cytometry to measure the percentages of naive CD45RAhigh/CD27high T cells. Sequenced sample: blood. The clonotype originates from a woman aged 40 to 50 in good health.

The sequenced DNA is TGTGCCAGCAGCACACGGACAGTAGGTAACGAGCAGTACTTC. This translates into CASSTRTVGNEQYF. The chain is encoded by TRBV5-6 joined to TRBJ2-5, and possibly TRBD1, on 6 matching bases. The J call may be in error: the DNA end matches TRBJ2-7 better. The germline V gene yields SGHDT for CDR1 and YYEEEE for CDR2. The CDR3 starts with the cysteine, ends with the phenylalanine, and has 14 residues. CDR3 DNA is the only sequence kept; it has 42 bases, read in frame from the first base.